This T cell receptor (beta chain) was documented in a study of shared T cell receptors in the human thymus. TCRdb keeps only in-frame clones here, not all; method: immunoSEQ multiplex PCR. The sample yields hundreds of thousands of clones, around 87% seen once. CDR1 and CDR2 (germline): SNHLY, FYNNEI. Trimming cost V 6 bases and J 0 bases; bases outside gene matches: 2. The CDR3 is made up of 13 amino acids. This sample was also put to use in a study of human thymus T cells. That publication notes: The people who donated were healthy Finnish babies having corrective surgery for congenital heart defects. Thymic material originated from resections removed in the course of corrective heart surgery. Both thymic and peripheral blood repertoires showed apparently biased V and J usage. There were highly overlapping thymic repertoires among unrelated individuals, as related research reported.

The specimen was thymocytes. The source of this sequence is a boy less than two years old with a congenital heart defect. The V gene is TRBV2, the J gene TRBJ2-7; the match to TRBD1 covers 7 bases. This CDR3 reads CASRDRSSYEQYF. As DNA, the CDR3 is TGTGCCAGCAGGGACAGGAGCTCCTACGAGCAGTACTTC. The variable domain in full, completed from reference TRBV2 and TRBJ2-7, reads EPEVTQTPSHQVTQMGQEVILRCVPISNHLYFYWYRQILGQKVEFLVSFYNNEISEKSEIFDDQFSVERPDGSNFTLKIRSTKLEDSAMYFCASRDRSSYEQYFGPGTRLTVT.